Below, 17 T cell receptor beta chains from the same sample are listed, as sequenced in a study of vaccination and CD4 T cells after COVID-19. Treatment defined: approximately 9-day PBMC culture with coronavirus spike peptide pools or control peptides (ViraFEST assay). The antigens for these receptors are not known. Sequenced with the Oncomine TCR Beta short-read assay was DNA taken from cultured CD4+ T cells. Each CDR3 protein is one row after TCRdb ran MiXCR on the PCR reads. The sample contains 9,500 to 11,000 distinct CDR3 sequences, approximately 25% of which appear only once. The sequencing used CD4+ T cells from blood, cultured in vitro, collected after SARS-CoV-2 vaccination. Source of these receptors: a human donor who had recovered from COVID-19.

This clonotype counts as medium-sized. The CDR3 region is CSAVLRTHYGYTF. CDR3 sequence (DNA): TGCAGTGCTGTTCTGCGGACCCACTATGGCTACACCTTC. The chain couples TRBV20-1 to TRBJ1-2, with unresolved D. CDR1 is DFQATT and CDR2 is SNEGSKA in the germline V gene (reference sequence). CDR3 length: 13 residues. With 5 bases removed from V and 3 bases from J, the gap between germline ends came to 13 bases.

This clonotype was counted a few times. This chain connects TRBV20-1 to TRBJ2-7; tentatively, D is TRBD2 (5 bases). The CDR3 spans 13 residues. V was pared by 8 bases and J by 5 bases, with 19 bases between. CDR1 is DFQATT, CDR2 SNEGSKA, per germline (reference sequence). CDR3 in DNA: TGCAGTCCGAAGGAAACGGGGTCCCACGAGCAGTACTTC. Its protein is CSPKETGSHEQYF.

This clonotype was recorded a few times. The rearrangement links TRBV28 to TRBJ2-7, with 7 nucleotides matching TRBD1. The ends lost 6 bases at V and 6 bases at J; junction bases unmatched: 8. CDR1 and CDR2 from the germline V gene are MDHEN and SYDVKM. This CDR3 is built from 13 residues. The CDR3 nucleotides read TGTGCCAGCAGGGTCGGGACAGCCGGCGAGCAGTACTTC. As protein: CASRVGTAGEQYF.

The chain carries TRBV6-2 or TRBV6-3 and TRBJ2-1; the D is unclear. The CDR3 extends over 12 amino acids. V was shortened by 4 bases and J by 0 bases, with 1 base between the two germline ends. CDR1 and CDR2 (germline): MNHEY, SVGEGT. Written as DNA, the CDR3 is TGTGCCAGCAGTTTCTCCTACAATGAGCAGTTCTTC. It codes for CASSFSYNEQFF.

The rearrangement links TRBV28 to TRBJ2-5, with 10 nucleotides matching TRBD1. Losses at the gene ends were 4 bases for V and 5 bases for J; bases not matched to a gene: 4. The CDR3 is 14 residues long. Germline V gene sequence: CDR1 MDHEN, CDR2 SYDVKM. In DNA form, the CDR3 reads TGTGCCAGCAGTTCACCGGGACAGGGGGAGACCCAGTACTTC. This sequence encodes CASSSPGQGETQYF.

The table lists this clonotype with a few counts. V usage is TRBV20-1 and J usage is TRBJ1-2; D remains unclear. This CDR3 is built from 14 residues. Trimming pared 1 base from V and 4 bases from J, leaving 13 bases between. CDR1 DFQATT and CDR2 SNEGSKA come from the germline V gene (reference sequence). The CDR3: CSARVSGSGYGYTF. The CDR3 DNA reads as TGCAGTGCTAGAGTATCGGGCAGCGGCTATGGCTACACCTTC.

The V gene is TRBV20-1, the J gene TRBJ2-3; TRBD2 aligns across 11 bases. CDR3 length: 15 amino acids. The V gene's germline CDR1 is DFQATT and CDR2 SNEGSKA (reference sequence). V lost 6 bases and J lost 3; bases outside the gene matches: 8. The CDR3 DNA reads TGCAGTGCCCCCAAGACTAGCGGGATTACAGATACGCAGTATTTT. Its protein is CSAPKTSGITDTQYF.

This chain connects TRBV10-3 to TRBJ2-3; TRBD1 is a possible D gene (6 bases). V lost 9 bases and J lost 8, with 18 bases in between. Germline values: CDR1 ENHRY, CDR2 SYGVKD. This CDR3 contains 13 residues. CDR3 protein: CAMGASLEGTQYF. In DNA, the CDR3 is TGTGCCATGGGGGCCTCCCTAGAGGGTACGCAGTATTTT.

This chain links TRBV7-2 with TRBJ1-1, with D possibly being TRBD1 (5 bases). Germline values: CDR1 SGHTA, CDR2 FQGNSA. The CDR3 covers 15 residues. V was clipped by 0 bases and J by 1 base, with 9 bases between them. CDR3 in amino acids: CASSLAGTTNTEAFF. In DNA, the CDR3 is TGTGCCAGCAGCTTAGCGGGGACCACGAACACTGAAGCTTTCTTT.

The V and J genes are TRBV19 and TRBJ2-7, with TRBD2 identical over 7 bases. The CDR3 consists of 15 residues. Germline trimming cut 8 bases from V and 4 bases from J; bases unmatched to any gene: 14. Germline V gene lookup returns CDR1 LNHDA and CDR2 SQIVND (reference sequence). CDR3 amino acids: CASRGSSAGDYEQYF. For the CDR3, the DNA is TGTGCCAGTCGGGGGAGCAGTGCGGGAGATTACGAGCAGTACTTC.

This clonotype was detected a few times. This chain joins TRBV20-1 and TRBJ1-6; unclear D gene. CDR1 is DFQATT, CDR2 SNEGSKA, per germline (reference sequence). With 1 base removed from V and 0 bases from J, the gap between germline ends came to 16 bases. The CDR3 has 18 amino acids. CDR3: CSARVGPVGSSYNSPLHF. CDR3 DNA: TGCAGTGCTAGAGTAGGGCCAGTGGGAAGCTCCTATAATTCACCCCTCCACTTT.

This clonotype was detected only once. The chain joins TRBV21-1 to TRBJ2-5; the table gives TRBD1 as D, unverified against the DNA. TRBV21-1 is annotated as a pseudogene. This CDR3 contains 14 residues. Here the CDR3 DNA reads TGTGCCAGCAGCAAAGTCAGGGGGAAAGAGACCCAGTACTTC. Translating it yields CASSKVRGKETQYF.

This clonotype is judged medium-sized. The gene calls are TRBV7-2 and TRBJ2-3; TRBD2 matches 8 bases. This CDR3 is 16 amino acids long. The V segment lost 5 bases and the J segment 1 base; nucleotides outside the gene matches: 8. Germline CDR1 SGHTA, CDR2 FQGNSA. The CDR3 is CASSPEGLVGTDTQYF. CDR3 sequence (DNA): TGTGCCAGCAGCCCCGAGGGACTAGTGGGCACAGATACGCAGTATTTT.

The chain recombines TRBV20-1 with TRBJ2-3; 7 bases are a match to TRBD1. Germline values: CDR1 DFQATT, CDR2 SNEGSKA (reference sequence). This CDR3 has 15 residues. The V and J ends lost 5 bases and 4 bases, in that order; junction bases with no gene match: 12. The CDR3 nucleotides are TGCAGTGCTCCCACTACAGGGGTTGGCGCAGATACGCAGTATTTT. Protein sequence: CSAPTTGVGADTQYF.

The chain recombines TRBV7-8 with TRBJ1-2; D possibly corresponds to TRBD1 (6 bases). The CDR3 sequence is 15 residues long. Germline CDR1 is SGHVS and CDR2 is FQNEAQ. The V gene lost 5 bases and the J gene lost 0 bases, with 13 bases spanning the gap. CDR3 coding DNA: TGTGCCAGCAGCCAGGGACACGCCACTAACTATGGCTACACCTTC. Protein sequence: CASSQGHATNYGYTF.

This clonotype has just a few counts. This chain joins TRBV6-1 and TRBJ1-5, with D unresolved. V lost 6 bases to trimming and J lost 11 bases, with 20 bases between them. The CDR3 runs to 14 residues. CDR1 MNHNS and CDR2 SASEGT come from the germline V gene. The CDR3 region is CASSSGPLSRTQHF. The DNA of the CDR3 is TGTGCCAGCAGCTCCGGGCCCCTTTCACGGACCCAGCATTTT.

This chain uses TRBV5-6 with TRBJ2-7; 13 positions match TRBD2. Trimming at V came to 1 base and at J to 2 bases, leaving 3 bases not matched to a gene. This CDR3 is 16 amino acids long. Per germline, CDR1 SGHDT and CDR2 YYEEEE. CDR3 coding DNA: TGTGCCAGCAGCTTGAGGACTAGCGGGGGTCCCTACGAGCAGTACTTC. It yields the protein CASSLRTSGGPYEQYF.